Below, 29 T cell receptor beta chains from the same sample are listed, as sequenced in a study of metastatic and nonmetastatic thyroid tumors. Before thyroid surgery, none of the patients had received any treatment. With MiXCR, TCRdb called clones anew from the PCR reads. The sample lists some 55,000 clones, roughly 20% occurring once. The sample was blood. The source is a female donor with papillary thyroid cancer or a benign thyroid nodule (not recorded which). Some clones in this sample may be carry-over from other donors' samples.

This clone was recorded many times. The chain recombines TRBV29-1 with TRBJ2-2, with 7 bases identical to TRBD1. Per the germline V gene, CDR1 is SQVTM and CDR2 is ANQGSEA. The junction had 3 bases not matched to a gene; V was cut back by 1 base and J by 4 bases. There are 14 residues in the CDR3. CDR3 DNA: TGCAGCGTTGAAGCTACAGGGGCCACCGGGGAGCTGTTTTTT. This gives the protein CSVEATGATGELFF.

J is TRBJ2-7 and V is TRBV7-2; TRBD1 matches 7 bases. J gave up 4 bases and V 6 bases, and 12 bases lay outside the gene matches. Germline V gene data show CDR1 as SGHTA and CDR2 as FQGNSA. There are 15 residues in the CDR3. The CDR3 spells CASRPQKGGGYEQYF. In DNA, the CDR3 is TGTGCCAGCAGACCCCAGAAAGGGGGCGGGTACGAGCAGTACTTC.

This clone was seen a handful of times. The chain has TRBV28 and TRBJ2-4; 7 nucleotides align to TRBD1. The CDR3 is 14 residues long. Germline values: CDR1 MDHEN, CDR2 SYDVKM. With V trimmed by 5 bases and J by 8 bases, 9 bases remained unmatched. The CDR3 bases are TGTGCCAGCAGTACAACGAGGGGGCTATACATTCAGTACTTC. Protein product: CASSTTRGLYIQYF.

The sample holds many counts of this clone. V usage is TRBV7-3 and J usage is TRBJ2-3; 8 positions agree with TRBD1. The V gene's germline CDR1 is SGHTA and CDR2 FQGTGA. CDR3 length: 15 amino acids. V shed 5 bases, J shed 4 bases, and the junction held 8 bases outside the gene matches. The CDR3 DNA reads as TGTGCCAGCAGCCGTACGGGGACAGGCTCAGATACGCAGTATTTT. Its translation is CASSRTGTGSDTQYF.

As to this clone: This may be a read error, as it is one base from a much larger clone. The CDR3 protein is CASSLCGAGDSYEQYF. As DNA, the CDR3 is TGTGCCAGCAGCCTATGTGGTGCCGGGGACTCCTACGAGCAGTACTTC. V and J are TRBV11-1 and TRBJ2-7; D possibly corresponds to TRBD2 (5 bases). Germline CDR1 and CDR2: SGHAT and FQDESV (reference sequence). With 5 bases removed from V and 0 bases from J, the gap between germline ends came to 17 bases. This CDR3 comprises 16 residues.

This clone was counted a few times. This may stem from a read error, because a much larger clone lies one nucleotide away. The same CDR3 also results from other DNA sequences found in this sample. This chain connects TRBV10-2 to TRBJ2-3, with D possibly TRBD2 on 5 matching bases. The V gene's germline CDR1 is WSHSY and CDR2 SAAADI. There are 15 residues in the CDR3. The CDR3 region has the DNA TGTGCCAGCAGAGACCGGGGTTTCGTCACAGATACGCAGTATTTT. It yields the protein CASRDRGFVTDTQYF.

This clone has a count of ten or more. The chain is built from TRBV4-1 and TRBJ2-7, with D possibly matching TRBD2 (6 bases). The V gene lost 6 bases and the J gene lost 3 bases, with 18 bases spanning the gap. This CDR3 comprises 15 residues. Germline CDR1 MGHRA, CDR2 YSYEKL. CDR3 sequence: CASRYGTGGLYEQYF. DNA for the CDR3: TGCGCCAGCAGATACGGGACTGGCGGGCTCTACGAGCAGTACTTC.

This clone was recorded many times. This chain links TRBV3-1 with TRBJ2-7; 9 positions match TRBD1. The ends lost 3 bases at V and 4 bases at J; junction bases unmatched: 7. The CDR3 extends over 15 amino acids. The germline gives CDR1 LGHDT, CDR2 YNNKEL (reference sequence). The CDR3 sequence is CASSQPGQGRYEQYF. The CDR3 bases are TGTGCCAGCAGCCAGCCCGGACAGGGGAGGTACGAGCAGTACTTC.

This clone was detected ten times or more. This chain connects TRBV20-1 to TRBJ1-1; D is unclear. The CDR3 totals 9 residues. Germline V gene lookup returns CDR1 DFQATT and CDR2 SNEGSKA (reference sequence). Trimming cost V 7 bases and J 5 bases, with 5 bases left between them. CDR3 protein: CSERTEAFF. The CDR3 nucleotides are TGCAGTGAACGGACTGAAGCTTTCTTT.

There are many counts of this clone. The genes are TRBV18 and TRBJ1-1; D ambiguous. V was cut by 0 bases and J by 4 bases, with 21 bases left in between. The germline gives CDR1 KGHSH, CDR2 LQKENI. This CDR3 region has 18 residues. CDR3 protein: CASSPPSTSRLGSTEAFF. CDR3 nucleotides: TGTGCCAGCTCACCACCGTCAACGTCGAGGCTCGGTAGCACTGAAGCTTTCTTT.

This clone was counted many times. The V and J genes are TRBV28 and TRBJ2-7, with 10 positions matching TRBD2. J was trimmed by 4 bases and V by 4 bases; bases with no gene match: 7. Germline values: CDR1 MDHEN, CDR2 SYDVKM. There are 15 residues in the CDR3. CDR3 DNA: TGTGCCAGCAGTTCCCCCGCTAGCGGGAGATACGAGCAGTACTTC. Its protein product is CASSSPASGRYEQYF. Looking up the rest from reference TRBV28 and TRBJ2-7 gives the full variable domain: DVKVTQSSRYLVKRTGEKVFLECVQDMDHENMFWYRQDPGLGLRLIYFSYDVKMKEKGDIPEGYSVSREKKERFSLILESASTNQTSMYLCASSSPASGRYEQYFGPGTRLTVT.

This clone has at least ten counts. This chain uses TRBV2 with TRBJ2-7; TRBD2 agrees at 9 bases. The CDR3 is made up of 13 amino acids. Germline V gene lookup returns CDR1 SNHLY and CDR2 FYNNEI. V gave up 7 bases and J gave up 6 bases; unmatched junction bases: 7. CDR3 residues: CASKAAGGIEQYF. CDR3 in DNA: TGTGCCAGCAAGGCGGCGGGAGGGATCGAGCAGTACTTC.

This clone was seen repeatedly, ten times or more. The rearrangement joins TRBV30 to TRBJ1-3, with D hard to call. The CDR3 loop spans 14 amino acids. V was shortened by 3 bases and J by 0 bases, with 9 bases between the two germline ends. In germline, CDR1 is GTSNPN, CDR2 SVGIG (reference sequence). The CDR3 sequence: CAWSGWPSGNTIYF. The DNA for the CDR3 is TGTGCCTGGAGCGGATGGCCCTCTGGAAACACCATATATTTT.

This clone occurred many times. This chain connects TRBV19 to TRBJ2-3; D unresolved. Germline-derived CDR1 and CDR2 are LNHDA and SQIVND (reference sequence). The CDR3 totals 13 residues. Trimming shortened V by 3 bases and J by 4 bases, and 8 bases separated the two germline ends. This CDR3 is CASSIGLADTQYF. The CDR3 region has the DNA TGTGCCAGTAGTATCGGTCTGGCAGATACGCAGTATTTT.

This clone was found many times. The sample carries other DNA sequences with the same CDR3. The chain recombines TRBV5-6 with TRBJ2-7; tentative D call: TRBD2 (6 bases). Trimming took off 0 bases at V and 7 bases at J, with 14 bases between the two ends. Germline V gene lookup returns CDR1 SGHDT and CDR2 YYEEEE. This CDR3 has 14 residues. CDR3 in amino acids: CASSLAGVSSEQYF. CDR3 DNA: TGTGCCAGCAGCTTGGCGGGAGTCTCGTCTGAGCAGTACTTC.

This clone was recorded at least ten times. V gene TRBV19 combines with J gene TRBJ2-1; the D is unclear. The V end lost 3 bases, the J end lost 4 bases, and 13 bases lay between the germline ends. In germline, CDR1 is LNHDA, CDR2 SQIVND (reference sequence). CDR3 length: 15 amino acids. CDR3 DNA sequence: TGTGCCAGTAGTATTGGGATACCCTCTTACAATGAGCAGTTCTTC. This gives the protein CASSIGIPSYNEQFF.

This clone occurred many times. The chain is built from TRBV13 and TRBJ2-7; no firm D call. The CDR3 has 14 amino acids. The germline V gene has CDR1 PRHDT and CDR2 FYEKMQ (reference sequence). V was pared by 0 bases and J by 1 base, with 7 bases between. CDR3 DNA sequence: TGTGCCAGCAGCTTAGGGGGGTTATCCTACGAGCAGTACTTC. As protein: CASSLGGLSYEQYF.

The chain uses TRBV18 and TRBJ1-1; D not resolved. CDR1 KGHSH and CDR2 LQKENI come from the germline V gene. This CDR3 contains 16 residues. Trimming took off 4 bases at V and 4 bases at J, with 19 bases between the two ends. The CDR3 is CASSLSLVEGGTEAFF. Written as DNA, the CDR3 is TGTGCCAGCTCACTATCGTTGGTGGAGGGAGGCACTGAAGCTTTCTTT.

Many counts were recorded for this clone. This chain uses TRBV2 with TRBJ2-7; unclear D gene. Trimming took 1 base from V and 3 from J, leaving 7 bases between them. Germline lookup yields CDR1 SNHLY and CDR2 FYNNEI. This CDR3 is built from 13 residues. The chain's CDR3 is CASSEGGYYEQYF. The CDR3 nucleotides read TGTGCCAGCAGTGAAGGGGGATACTACGAGCAGTACTTC.

This clone was counted at least ten times. This rearrangement joins TRBV28 to TRBJ2-7; the D gene could be TRBD1 or TRBD2 (5 bases each). V gave up 7 bases and J gave up 2 bases, with 15 bases separating them. The CDR3 runs to 14 residues. CDR1 MDHEN and CDR2 SYDVKM come from the germline V gene. Here the CDR3 reads CASIPGTATYEQYF. The CDR3 coding sequence is TGTGCCAGCATCCCCGGGACCGCTACCTACGAGCAGTACTTC.

This clone appeared many times. In DNA form, the CDR3 reads TGCAGTGCTAGGGGTCCCTCGGGGGGAGCCCCGGGAGAGCAGTACTTC. It translates to CSARGPSGGAPGEQYF. This rearrangement joins TRBV20-1 to TRBJ2-7, with 7 bases identical to TRBD2. The CDR3 loop spans 16 amino acids. Losses at the gene ends were 3 bases for V and 7 bases for J; bases not matched to a gene: 18. Germline V lookup: CDR1 DFQATT, CDR2 SNEGSKA (reference sequence).

This clone has a count of ten or more. The junction departs from the called germline gene at one end, perhaps through a read error. This chain uses TRBV7-7 with TRBJ2-5; 7 nucleotides align to TRBD1. Germline values: CDR1 SSHAT, CDR2 FNYEAQ (reference sequence). The CDR3 length is 13 residues. The CDR3 loop reads CASSFDREETQYF. DNA for the CDR3: TGTGCTAGCAGCTTTGACAGGGAAGAGACCCAGTACTTC.

This clone was counted at least ten times. This chain joins TRBV5-4 and TRBJ1-3; D is ambiguous. Germline loops: CDR1 SGHNT, CDR2 YYREEE (reference sequence). Trimming pared 1 base from V and 0 bases from J, leaving 14 bases between. CDR3 length: 17 residues. The CDR3 loop reads CASSLITHHPSGNTIYF. As DNA, the CDR3 is TGTGCCAGCAGCTTGATTACTCATCACCCCTCTGGAAACACCATATATTTT.

This clone has ten or more counts. This rearrangement joins TRBV28 to TRBJ2-3; TRBD2 agrees at 9 bases. This CDR3 region has 15 residues. Trimming at V came to 3 bases and at J to 2 bases, leaving 3 bases not matched to a gene. Germline V CDR1 and CDR2: MDHEN, SYDVKM. CDR3 in amino acids: CASSLAGGYTDTQYF. CDR3 DNA sequence: TGTGCCAGCAGTTTGGCGGGAGGGTACACAGATACGCAGTATTTT.

In regard to this clone: One end of the junction does not line up with germline, which may come from a read error. The rearrangement uses TRBV5-6 and TRBJ1-2; D call uncertain. The CDR3 is 16 amino acids. Germline CDR1 and CDR2: SGHDT and YYEEEE. The CDR3: CASSLVSRVTYYCYTF. The CDR3 nucleotides read TGTGCCAGCAGCTTGGTGTCTCGCGTCACGTACTATTGCTACACCTTC.

This clone was observed at least ten times. The chain is built from TRBV3-1 and TRBJ2-2, with a tentative D call TRBD1 (7 bases). Germline V gene lookup returns CDR1 LGHDT and CDR2 YNNKEL (reference sequence). The CDR3 covers 14 residues. Trimming cost V 5 bases and J 5 bases, with 12 bases left between them. The chain's CDR3 is CASSFRGETGELFF. As DNA, the CDR3 is TGTGCCAGCAGCTTCAGGGGGGAGACCGGGGAGCTGTTTTTT.

This chain uses TRBV4-1 with TRBJ2-5; 12 bases align to TRBD2. This CDR3 comprises 18 residues. With V trimmed by 1 base and J by 4 bases, 10 bases remained unmatched. Germline-derived CDR1 and CDR2 are MGHRA and YSYEKL. This chain's CDR3 is CASSQALMASGRVETQYF. The CDR3 bases are TGCGCCAGCAGCCAAGCCCTAATGGCTAGCGGGAGGGTAGAGACCCAGTACTTC.

At least ten counts were recorded for this clone. The chain carries TRBV7-9 and TRBJ1-1; 9 nucleotides agree with TRBD1. The germline CDR1 and CDR2 sequences are SEHNR and FQNEAQ (reference sequence). The CDR3 runs to 19 residues. V lost 5 bases and J lost 3; bases outside the gene matches: 19. The CDR3 nucleotides read TGTGCCAGCAGCGATACTCGGGACAGGGCTTTATCTCGGGACACTGAAGCTTTCTTT. Translation gives CASSDTRDRALSRDTEAFF.

This clone was seen many times. The chain links TRBV20-1 to TRBJ2-5, with D unclear. Per germline, CDR1 DFQATT and CDR2 SNEGSKA (reference sequence). V lost 2 bases to trimming and J lost 4 bases, with 11 bases between them. This CDR3 contains 13 residues. In DNA form, the CDR3 reads TGCAGTGCTAGAAAGGATAGAGCAGAGACCCAGTACTTC. It specifies CSARKDRAETQYF.